This TCR beta chain was observed in a study of blood T cell repertoires in COVID-19. Study at large: The United States, Italy and Spain provided the acute and convalescent COVID-19 samples. Sample material is recorded as cDNA or gDNA derived from T cells, B-cell-depleted T cells, or PBMCs.

The method was immunoSEQ multiplex PCR; TCRdb's version includes in-frame clones alone and lacks a portion of them. The repertoire includes 110,000 or so clones, about 76% of them detected once, and approximately 40% sits in the top ten. CDR1 MNHEY and CDR2 SVGAGI come from the germline V gene. The V and J ends lost 6 bases and 4 bases respectively, with 13 bases between them. The CDR3 is made up of 14 amino acids. The chain couples TRBV6-5 to TRBJ1-3; possibly TRBD1 for D (5 bases). The receptor comes from a man older than 75 with acute or convalescent COVID-19. The sequenced sample was peripheral blood. CDR3 in DNA: TGTGCCAGCAGGGACGAGGCAGGGGGAAACACCATATATTTT. Residues: CASRDEAGGNTIYF.